One and the same sample provided the 26 T cell receptor beta chains below, sequenced in a study of OX40 agonist ivuxolimab in advanced cancers. Sequencing used immunoSEQ multiplex PCR; TCRdb keeps in-frame clones, though not all of them. This table has under 85,000 clones, over 75% appearing once. Sample: CD4+ or CD8+ T cells sorted from blood, taken in a trial of the OX40 agonist ivuxolimab. The source of these receptors is an adult with an advanced solid tumor such as melanoma, head and neck, liver or kidney cancer.

The rearrangement joins TRBV7-3 to TRBJ2-7, with no clear D. This CDR3 has 14 residues. Trimming shortened V by 3 bases and J by 3 bases, and 12 bases separated the two germline ends. In germline, CDR1 is SGHTA, CDR2 FQGTGA. This CDR3 reads CASSFQSYSYEQYF. In DNA, the CDR3 is TGTGCCAGCAGCTTCCAGAGCTACAGCTACGAGCAGTACTTC.

CDR3 in DNA: TGCGCCAGCAGCTTTGGGCAAATCCCGGGGGAGCAGTACTTC. This encodes CASSFGQIPGEQYF. The rearrangement links TRBV5-1 to TRBJ2-7; D possibly corresponds to TRBD2 (5 bases). The CDR3 contains 14 residues. Trimming left V 2 bases short and J 7 bases short, with 16 bases between. CDR1 is SGHRS, CDR2 YFSETQ, per germline.

This clone was seen only once. The CDR3 loop reads CASSRGSSIWSGETQYF. The CDR3 nucleotides are TGTGCCAGTAGTAGAGGCTCGAGTATTTGGTCTGGAGAGACCCAGTACTTC. The chain joins TRBV19 to TRBJ2-5; D call uncertain. The ends were cut back, 4 bases at V and 4 bases at J, with 22 bases in the middle. Germline values: CDR1 LNHDA, CDR2 SQIVND (reference sequence). CDR3 length equals 17 residues.

In the case of this clone: A read error may account for a junction end that differs from germline. V and J are TRBV29-1 and TRBJ2-7; possibly TRBD1 for D (5 bases). Germline CDR1 and CDR2: SQVTM and ANQGSEA. The CDR3 totals 12 residues. In nucleotides, the CDR3 is TGCAGCGTTGAAGGGGGCAGGTACGAGCGGTACTTC. Its protein product is CSVEGGRYERYF.

V gene TRBV30 combines with J gene TRBJ1-5, with D unresolved. Germline V CDR1 and CDR2: GTSNPN, SVGIG (reference sequence). The CDR3 is 12 amino acids. The germline V and J ends were trimmed by 3 bases and 6 bases, with 9 bases remaining between them. The CDR3 reads CAWRLPGQPQHF. CDR3 bases: TGTGCCTGGAGGCTCCCGGGTCAGCCCCAGCATTTT.

The chain recombines TRBV6-1 with TRBJ1-5; 7 nucleotides match TRBD1. Trimming took 6 bases from V and 4 from J; bases not matched to a gene: 6. Germline values: CDR1 MNHNS, CDR2 SASEGT. The CDR3 length is 14 residues. The CDR3 reads CASREYRGNQPQHF. In DNA, the CDR3 is TGTGCCAGCAGAGAATACAGGGGAAATCAGCCCCAGCATTTT.

V is TRBV2 and J is TRBJ2-5; D tentatively fits TRBD1 or TRBD2 (6 bases each). Trimming cost V 5 bases and J 9 bases, with 25 bases left between them. CDR3 length: 16 residues. Germline V gene lookup returns CDR1 SNHLY and CDR2 FYNNEI. CDR3 in amino acids: CASSFTAPRGGVSQYF. The DNA of the CDR3 is TGTGCCAGCAGTTTTACCGCGCCCAGGGGCGGGGTGTCCCAGTACTTC.

The chain has TRBV9 and TRBJ2-1; 11 bases map to TRBD2. The J segment lost 0 bases and the V segment lost 0 bases, leaving 14 bases of the junction unmatched. The CDR3 runs to 21 residues. Germline V CDR1 and CDR2: SGDLS, YYNGEE. The CDR3 sequence: CASSVEGGGTSGRSSYNEQFF. The CDR3 bases are TGTGCCAGCAGCGTAGAGGGTGGGGGGACTAGCGGCCGGAGCTCCTACAATGAGCAGTTCTTC.

This chain links TRBV5-1 with TRBJ2-7; TRBD2 matches at 13 bases. There are 15 residues in the CDR3. Germline loops: CDR1 SGHRS, CDR2 YFSETQ. V gave up 4 bases and J gave up 0 bases; unmatched junction bases: 1. The CDR3 coding sequence is TGCGCCAGCAGCCGGACTAGCGGGAGCTCCTACGAGCAGTACTTC. Protein product: CASSRTSGSSYEQYF.

The rearrangement joins TRBV27 to TRBJ1-6, with no clear D. V lost 7 bases and J 0 bases, leaving 13 bases between the germline ends. The germline CDR1 and CDR2 sequences are MNHEY and SMNVEV (reference sequence). This CDR3 has 16 amino acids. The CDR3 loop is CASTYLRSSYNSPLHF. The CDR3 DNA follows: TGTGCCAGCACCTATCTGAGGAGCTCCTATAATTCACCCCTCCACTTT.

The V and J genes are TRBV4-3 and TRBJ1-2; possibly TRBD1 for D (6 bases). Trimming removed 1 base at V and 4 bases at J, with 13 bases between. CDR1 is LGHNA, CDR2 YSLEER, per germline. The length of the CDR3 is 15 residues. As DNA, the CDR3 is TGCGCCAGCAGCCAAGCCTACCAGGGGAGCTATGGCTACACCTTC. Its translation is CASSQAYQGSYGYTF.

V is TRBV5-1 and J is TRBJ1-4; D call uncertain. Trimming took 4 bases from V and 8 from J, leaving 15 bases between them. CDR1 is SGHRS, CDR2 YFSETQ, per germline. CDR3 length equals 14 residues. The chain's CDR3 is CASSPRTLGEKLFF. CDR3 in DNA: TGCGCCAGCAGCCCGCGGACCTTGGGGGAAAAACTGTTTTTT.

The rearrangement joins TRBV15 to TRBJ1-2; no clear D. This CDR3 has 12 residues. The germline V gene encodes CDR1 LNHNV and CDR2 YYDKDF (reference sequence). Between the trimmed V and J ends, which lost 0 bases and 5 bases, there was a span of 4 bases. This chain's CDR3 is CATSRDGYGYTF. DNA for the CDR3: TGTGCCACCAGCAGAGATGGGTATGGCTACACCTTC.

The J gene is TRBJ1-1, the V gene TRBV20-1; D might be TRBD1 (6 bases). Germline V gene lookup returns CDR1 DFQATT and CDR2 SNEGSKA (reference sequence). V lost 7 bases and J 8 bases, leaving 11 bases between the germline ends. The CDR3 has 10 residues. The CDR3 loop reads CSVNRVEAFF. The CDR3 region has the DNA TGCAGTGTAAACAGGGTGGAAGCTTTCTTT.

The chain is built from TRBV7-2 and TRBJ1-2; D remains unclear. The V end lost 5 bases, the J end lost 1 base, and 23 bases lay between the germline ends. The CDR3 loop spans 18 amino acids. The germline CDR1 and CDR2 sequences are SGHTA and FQGNSA. The CDR3, as DNA: TGTGCCAGCAGCCTGACGGGAAAGGCGAACTTTTTTAACTATGGCTACACCTTC. The encoded protein is CASSLTGKANFFNYGYTF.

This clone was observed a single time. This chain joins TRBV9 and TRBJ2-5; D is possibly TRBD1 or TRBD2 (5 bases each). Germline assignment: CDR1 SGDLS and CDR2 YYNGEE. Trimming shortened V by 3 bases and J by 5 bases, and 14 bases separated the two germline ends. This CDR3 region has 14 residues. As DNA, the CDR3 is TGTGCCAGCAGCGCGGGGACCGCATGGGAGACCCAGTACTTC. Translated, it gives CASSAGTAWETQYF. The variable domain in full, with the rest retrieved from reference TRBV9 and TRBJ2-5, is DSGVTQTPKHLITATGQRVTLRCSPRSGDLSVYWYQQSLDQGLQFLIQYYNGEERAKGNILERFSAQQFPDLHSELNLSSLELGDSALYFCASSAGTAWETQYFGPGTRLLVL.

The chain links TRBV7-9 to TRBJ2-7, with 10 bases identical to TRBD2. This CDR3 has 16 residues. The germline V gene encodes CDR1 SEHNR and CDR2 FQNEAQ (reference sequence). V lost 2 bases and J lost 5; bases outside the gene matches: 9. The CDR3 nucleotides read TGTGCCAGCAGCTTAACGGGGTCTAGCGGGAGCCACGAGCAGTACTTC. Translation gives CASSLTGSSGSHEQYF.

This clone came up a few times. J is TRBJ1-2 and V is TRBV29-1, with a weak D call TRBD1 (5 bases). Trimming shortened V by 8 bases and J by 5 bases, and 12 bases separated the two germline ends. The CDR3 covers 11 residues. CDR1 is SQVTM, CDR2 ANQGSEA, per germline. The CDR3 reads CSSREGYGYTF. CDR3 bases: TGCAGCTCCAGGGAGGGGTATGGCTACACCTTC.

The chain employs TRBV5-6 and TRBJ2-7; TRBD2 matches at 7 bases. V gave up 6 bases and J gave up 2 bases; unmatched junction bases: 11. This CDR3 is 15 amino acids long. Germline CDR1 and CDR2: SGHDT and YYEEEE. CDR3 in DNA: TGTGCCAGCACCACCCGGGGGGTTCAAGCCTACGAGCAGTACTTC. Its translation: CASTTRGVQAYEQYF.

The chain combines TRBV11-1 with TRBJ2-7; D is possibly TRBD1 or TRBD2 (5 bases each). CDR3 size: 13 residues. Trimming left V 6 bases short and J 0 bases short, with 9 bases between. Germline V gives CDR1 SGHAT, CDR2 FQDESV (reference sequence). For the CDR3, the DNA is TGTGCCAGCAGTCCCGGGGCCTCCTACGAGCAGTACTTC. Residues: CASSPGASYEQYF.

The chain is built from TRBV18 and TRBJ2-3; the D gene is possibly TRBD2 (6 bases). CDR3 length: 17 residues. From germline, CDR1 is KGHSH and CDR2 LQKENI. Deletions cut 0 bases from V and 0 bases from J, with 13 bases between. The CDR3 region is CASSPPIAGSSTDTQYF. The CDR3 DNA is TGTGCCAGCTCACCACCTATCGCGGGGTCTAGCACAGATACGCAGTATTTT.

V usage is TRBV5-6 and J usage is TRBJ1-6; tentative D call: TRBD1 (5 bases). The CDR3 extends over 17 amino acids. The germline gives CDR1 SGHDT, CDR2 YYEEEE. The V and J ends lost 4 bases and 7 bases respectively, with 21 bases between them. The CDR3 loop reads CASSGLSGGLVNSPLHF. For the CDR3, the DNA is TGTGCCAGCAGCGGCCTGTCGGGGGGTCTGGTAAATTCACCCCTCCACTTT.

This clone was recorded only once. This chain joins TRBV5-4 and TRBJ1-4; perhaps TRBD1 as D (6 bases). V was shortened by 3 bases and J by 8 bases, with 17 bases between the two germline ends. The CDR3 is 15 residues long. Germline V gene lookup returns CDR1 SGHNT and CDR2 YYREEE (reference sequence). The CDR3 here is CASSSGASRNEKLFF. The DNA for the CDR3 is TGTGCCAGCAGCTCGGGGGCGAGCCGCAACGAAAAACTGTTTTTT.

The gene calls are TRBV7-2 and TRBJ1-1, with 10 bases matching TRBD1. Germline assignment: CDR1 SGHTA and CDR2 FQGNSA. Trimming removed 5 bases from V and 4 bases from J; junction bases left unmatched: 4. The CDR3 covers 14 residues. CDR3 loop: CASSGRDRGTEAFF. The CDR3 DNA sequence: TGTGCCAGCAGCGGCCGGGACAGGGGCACTGAAGCTTTCTTT.

This chain connects TRBV6-4 to TRBJ2-2; D uncertain. Per germline, CDR1 MRHNA and CDR2 SNTAGT. The CDR3 has 13 amino acids. Trimming left V 2 bases short and J 2 bases short, with 3 bases between. The CDR3 reads CASSDRNTGELFF. The DNA of the CDR3 is TGTGCCAGCAGTGACAGAAACACCGGGGAGCTGTTTTTT.

This clone showed up just once. The chain joins TRBV10-3 to TRBJ1-2, with D possibly TRBD1 on 6 matching bases. Looked up from germline, CDR1 is ENHRY and CDR2 is SYGVKD. The CDR3 is 13 amino acids. Trimming removed 7 bases from V and 1 base from J, with 10 bases in between. As DNA, the CDR3 is TGTGCCATCAATCCACAGGGTAACTATGGCTACACCTTC. Its translation: CAINPQGNYGYTF.